This T cell receptor beta chain was recovered during a study of blood T cell repertoires in COVID-19. About the study: Sample material is recorded as cDNA or gDNA derived from T cells, B-cell-depleted T cells, or PBMCs.

Germline V CDR1 and CDR2: SEHNR, FQNEAQ (reference sequence). Trimming took 5 bases from V and 5 from J, leaving 18 bases between them. There are 15 residues in the CDR3. The data were produced by immunoSEQ multiplex PCR, yet TCRdb's version contains in-frame clones alone and is incomplete. In the table there are some 270,000 clones, approximately 83% of which are singletons. Those enrolled, adults aged roughly 18 to 89 years, came from around 24 US areas. Two negative PCRs, clearance, or symptom resolution were required of recovered Cohort 3 donors. This TCR came from a woman aged 25-40 years who had recovered from COVID-19. The rearrangement uses TRBV7-9 and TRBJ1-2, with D perhaps matching TRBD1 (6 bases). Material: PBMCs or T cells enriched from blood (not recorded which). The CDR3 DNA follows: TGTGCCAGCAGCCCCATCCGGGGGGGCTCGTATGGCTACACCTTC. The encoded protein is CASSPIRGGSYGYTF. Combining the CDR3 with reference TRBV7-9 and TRBJ1-2 gives the whole variable domain DTGVSQNPRHKITKRGQNVTFRCDPISEHNRLYWYRQTLGQGPEFLTYFQNEAQLEKSRLLSDRFSAERPKGSFSTLEIQRTEQGDSAMYLCASSPIRGGSYGYTFGSGTRLTVV.